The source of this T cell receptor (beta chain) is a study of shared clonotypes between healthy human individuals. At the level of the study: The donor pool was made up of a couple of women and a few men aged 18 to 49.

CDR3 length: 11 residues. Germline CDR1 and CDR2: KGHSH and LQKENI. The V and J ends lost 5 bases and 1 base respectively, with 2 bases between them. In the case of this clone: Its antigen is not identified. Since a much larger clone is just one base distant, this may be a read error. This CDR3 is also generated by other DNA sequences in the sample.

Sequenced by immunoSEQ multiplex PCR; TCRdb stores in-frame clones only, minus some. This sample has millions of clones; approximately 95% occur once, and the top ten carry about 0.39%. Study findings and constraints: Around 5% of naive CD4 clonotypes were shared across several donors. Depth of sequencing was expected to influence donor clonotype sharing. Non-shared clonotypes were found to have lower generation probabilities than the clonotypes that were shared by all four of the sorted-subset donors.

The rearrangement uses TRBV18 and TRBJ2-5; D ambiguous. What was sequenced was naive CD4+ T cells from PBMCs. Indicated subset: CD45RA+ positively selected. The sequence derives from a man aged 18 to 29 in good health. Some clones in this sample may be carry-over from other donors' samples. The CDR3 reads CASSTQETQYF. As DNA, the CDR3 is TGTGCCAGCTCAACCCAAGAGACCCAGTACTTC.